The T cell receptor (beta chain) described here comes from a study of siplizumab effects on memory and regulatory T cells. Sequencing used immunoSEQ multiplex PCR; TCRdb keeps in-frame clones, though not all of them. The sample has 50,000 to 70,000 clones, about 96% seen once. The CDR3 is made up of 16 amino acids. V was shortened by 3 bases and J by 10 bases, with 22 bases between the two germline ends. CDR1 SGDLS and CDR2 YYNGEE come from the germline V gene. The chain combines TRBV9 with TRBJ2-2, with D tentatively TRBD2 (5 bases). Sequencing was carried out using naive CD8+ T cells sorted from blood. This receptor was obtained from a human donor in good health. The CDR3 region has the DNA TGTGCCAGCAGCGCCCCGCGGACGACACCGGGGTTGGAGCTGTTTTTT. Translation: CASSAPRTTPGLELFF.